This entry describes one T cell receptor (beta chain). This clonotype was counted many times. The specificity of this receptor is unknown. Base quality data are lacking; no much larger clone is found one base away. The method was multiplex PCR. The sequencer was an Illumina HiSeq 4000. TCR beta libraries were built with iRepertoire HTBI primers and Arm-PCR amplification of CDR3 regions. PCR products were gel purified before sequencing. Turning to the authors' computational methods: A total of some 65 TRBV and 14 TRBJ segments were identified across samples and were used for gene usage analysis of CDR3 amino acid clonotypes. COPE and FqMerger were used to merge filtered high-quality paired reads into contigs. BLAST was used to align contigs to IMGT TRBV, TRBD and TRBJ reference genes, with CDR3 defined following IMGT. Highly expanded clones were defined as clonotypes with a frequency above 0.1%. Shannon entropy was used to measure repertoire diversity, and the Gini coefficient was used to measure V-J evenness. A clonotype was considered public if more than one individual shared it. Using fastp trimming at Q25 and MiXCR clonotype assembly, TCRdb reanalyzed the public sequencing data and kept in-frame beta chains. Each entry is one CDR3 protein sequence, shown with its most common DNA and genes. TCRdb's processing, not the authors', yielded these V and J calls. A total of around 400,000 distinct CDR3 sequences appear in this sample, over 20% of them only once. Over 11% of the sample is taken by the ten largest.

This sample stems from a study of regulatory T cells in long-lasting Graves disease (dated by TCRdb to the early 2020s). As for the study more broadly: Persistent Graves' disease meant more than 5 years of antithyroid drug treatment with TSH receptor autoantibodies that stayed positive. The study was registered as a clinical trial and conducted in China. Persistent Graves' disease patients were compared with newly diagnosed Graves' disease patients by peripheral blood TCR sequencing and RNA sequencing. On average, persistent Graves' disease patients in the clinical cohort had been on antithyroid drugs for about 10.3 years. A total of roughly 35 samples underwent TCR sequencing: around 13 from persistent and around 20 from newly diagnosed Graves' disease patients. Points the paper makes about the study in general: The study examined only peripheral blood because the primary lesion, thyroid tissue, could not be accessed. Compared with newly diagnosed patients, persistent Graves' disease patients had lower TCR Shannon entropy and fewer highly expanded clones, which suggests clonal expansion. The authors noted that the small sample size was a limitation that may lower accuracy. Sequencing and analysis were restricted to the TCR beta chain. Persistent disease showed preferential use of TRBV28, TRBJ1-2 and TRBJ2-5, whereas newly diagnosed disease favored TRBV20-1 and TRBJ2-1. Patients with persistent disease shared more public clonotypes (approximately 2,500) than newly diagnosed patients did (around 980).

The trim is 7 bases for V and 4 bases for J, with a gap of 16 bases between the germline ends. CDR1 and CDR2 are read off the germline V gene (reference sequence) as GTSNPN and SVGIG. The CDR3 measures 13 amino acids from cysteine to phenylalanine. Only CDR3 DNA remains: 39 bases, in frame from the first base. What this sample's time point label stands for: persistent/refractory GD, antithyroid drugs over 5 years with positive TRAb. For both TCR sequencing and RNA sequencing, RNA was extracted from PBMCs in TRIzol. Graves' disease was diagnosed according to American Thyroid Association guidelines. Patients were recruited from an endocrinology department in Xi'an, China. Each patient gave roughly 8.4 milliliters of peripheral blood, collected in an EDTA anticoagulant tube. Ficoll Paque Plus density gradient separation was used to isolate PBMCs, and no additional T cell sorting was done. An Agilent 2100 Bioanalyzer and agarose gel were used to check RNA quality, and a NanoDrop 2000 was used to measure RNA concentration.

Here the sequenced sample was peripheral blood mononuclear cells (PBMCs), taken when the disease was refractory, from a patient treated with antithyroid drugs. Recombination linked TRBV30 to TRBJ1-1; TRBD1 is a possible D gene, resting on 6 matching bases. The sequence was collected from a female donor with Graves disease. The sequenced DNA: TGTGCCTCAGGGGCTGGGAGGAGCACTGAAGCTTTCTTT. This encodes CASGAGRSTEAFF. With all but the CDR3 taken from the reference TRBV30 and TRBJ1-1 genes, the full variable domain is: SQTIHQWPATLVQPVGSPLSLECTVEGTSNPNLYWYRQAAGRGLQLLFYSVGIGQISSEVPQNLSASRPQDRQFILSSKKLLLSDSGFYLCASGAGRSTEAFFGQGTRLTVV.